This T cell receptor beta chain was found in a study of cytomegalovirus exposure and HLA in healthy donors. Broader study findings: An apparent linkage of common viral pathogens to several of the most significant clusters emerged in a later analysis. As was reported, the classifier diagnosed cytomegalovirus status with high specificity and sensitivity.

Vbeta (60) and Jbeta (13) primers were used in the PCR. The method was immunoSEQ multiplex PCR; TCRdb's version includes in-frame clones alone and lacks a portion of them. The sample shows 120,000 to 150,000 clones, 76% of them seen only once. The germline V gene has CDR1 MNHEY and CDR2 SVGAGI. Deletions cut 5 bases from V and 7 bases from J, with 6 bases between. CDR3 length: 11 amino acids. This clone was picked up a small number of times. Its antigen remains unidentified. J is TRBJ2-1 and V is TRBV6-5; D remains ambiguous. The specimen was PBMCs. The sequence came from a man in his late teens or twenties in good health and CMV-seronegative. CDR3 region: CASSRGNEQFF. Here the CDR3 DNA reads TGTGCCAGCAGTCGAGGTAATGAGCAGTTCTTC.